This T cell receptor (beta chain) was documented in a study of metastatic and nonmetastatic thyroid tumors. Regarding the study as a whole: It was reported that TCR beta diversity was significantly higher in malignant thyroid tumors than benign nodules, in blood and tumor.

TCRdb re-called the PCR reads via MiXCR. Among tens of thousands of clones listed, roughly 12% were seen once. Germline-derived CDR1 and CDR2 are SNHLY and FYNNEI. This CDR3 is 14 amino acids long. V lost 4 bases and J 6 bases, leaving 14 bases between the germline ends. No treatment of any kind had been given to any patient before thyroid surgery. In its sample, this clone was seen many times. What it binds is unknown. This rearrangement joins TRBV2 to TRBJ2-3, with TRBD2 as a possible D gene (7 bases). This clonotype originated in a female donor with papillary thyroid cancer or a benign thyroid nodule (not recorded which). Some clones in this sample may be carry-over from other donors' samples. Sequencing was carried out using blood. CDR3 sequence: CASSVGGGRDTQYF. CDR3 nucleotide sequence: TGTGCCAGCAGTGTTGGGGGGGGCCGGGATACGCAGTATTTT.